This T cell receptor beta chain is drawn from a study of cytotoxic CD8 clonotypes in ibrutinib-treated CLL. The wider study: Recorded responses included approximately 25 partial and 2 complete; following median approximately 5.5 years, roughly 15 stayed remitted and about 12 progressed. Response material was collected after a median 12 months of treatment, range 6 to 36.

General study results and limits: Elevated clonality accompanied ibrutinib response, with a return toward baseline values at progression. Once treatment began, public clonotypes, which were uncommon, contracted or stayed stable.

Repertoires were generated with immunoSEQ multiplex PCR, while TCRdb's copy carries only in-frame clones and drops some. The table has about 17,000 clones, about two thirds seen once. Only one count was recorded for this clone. Its antigen is currently unknown. The source is a human donor with chronic lymphocytic leukemia. Sample: PBMCs, taken after 12 months of ibrutinib treatment.

As DNA, the CDR3 is TGTGCCAGCAGTTTAAATCCAGGGGCGTCAAAACTGTTTTTT. Amino acid sequence: CASSLNPGASKLFF. The gene calls are TRBV27 and TRBJ1-4, with a tentative D call TRBD1 (6 bases). Germline V gene sequence: CDR1 MNHEY, CDR2 SMNVEV (reference sequence). V lost 2 bases to trimming and J lost 10 bases, with 14 bases between them. There are 14 residues in the CDR3.